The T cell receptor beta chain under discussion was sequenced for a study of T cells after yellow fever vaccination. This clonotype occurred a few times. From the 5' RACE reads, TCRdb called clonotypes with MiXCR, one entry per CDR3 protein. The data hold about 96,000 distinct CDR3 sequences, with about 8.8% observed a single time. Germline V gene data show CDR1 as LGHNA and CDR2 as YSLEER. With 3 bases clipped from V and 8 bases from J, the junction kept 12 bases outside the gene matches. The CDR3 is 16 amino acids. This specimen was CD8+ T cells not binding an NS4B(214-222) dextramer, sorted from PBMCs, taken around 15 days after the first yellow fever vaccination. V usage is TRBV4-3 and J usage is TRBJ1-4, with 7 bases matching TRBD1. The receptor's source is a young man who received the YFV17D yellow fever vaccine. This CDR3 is CASSQMTGQIREKLFF. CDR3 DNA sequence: TGCGCCAGCAGCCAGATGACAGGGCAGATTCGGGAAAAACTGTTTTTT.